The sequence of this T cell receptor (beta chain) was determined in a study of beta chain features in type 1 diabetes (dated by TCRdb to 2016 to 2018). In the study overall: Mean age, gender distribution, total cell number and subset yield did not differ between patients and healthy donors. In the study, TCRB repertoires of sorted circulating CD4+ T cell subsets from recently diagnosed type 1 diabetes patients were compared with those of matched healthy donors. Regulatory and stem cell-like memory subsets were obtained from only 8 patients and roughly 8 healthy donors, while naive and central memory subsets were obtained from all 30 or so donors. Across all samples, roughly 110,000,000 sorted cells were examined, and cell number per subset correlated strongly with RNA yield. General findings and caveats noted by the study authors: Naive, central memory and regulatory TCRB repertoires appeared more similar among patients than among healthy donors. A moderate but significant shortening of TCRB CDR3 length was observed in type 1 diabetes patients in all four CD4+ subsets. Because the HLA sub-analyses included only small numbers of individuals, any influence of HLA type on TCRB rearrangement was left unresolved. Because cDNA was sequenced instead of genomic DNA, activated cells with high expression could be over-represented, although the groups did not differ in activation or CD3 levels. PCR may preferentially amplify shorter templates, but because patient and control samples were amplified and corrected together, any resulting skew would affect both groups equally. Patients with type 1 diabetes made fewer insertions and deleted more nucleotides at VDJ recombination sites, implying thymic rearrangement abnormalities.

This clone has just a few counts. Its antigen remains unidentified. No qualities accompany the bases; no much larger clone lies one base away. A single peripheral blood draw of approximately 120 mL on average was collected from each donor into heparinised tubes. Naive, central memory, regulatory and stem cell-like memory CD4+ T cells were sorted on a BD FACSAria II using a panel including CD45RO, CCR7, CD25, CD127, CD95 and CD27. Every sorted population had a purity above 95%. PBMCs were isolated immediately by Lymphoprep density gradient centrifugation and stained directly without culture. So that batch effects would be minimized, each experiment stained and sorted samples in pairs, pairing one healthy donor with one patient. The High Capacity cDNA Reverse Transcription Kit was used to reverse transcribe all of the isolated RNA, meaning that expressed TCRB transcripts were what got sequenced. Deep immunoSEQ sequencing was performed on naive, central memory and regulatory T cell samples, with an average of about 4 million total reads per sample. Sorted cells were lysed in RLT buffer and RNA was extracted with DNase-treated RNeasy Micro or Mini kits, depending on cell number. Each cell subset was processed separately to prevent cross-contamination, with patient and healthy donor samples processed together. TCRB sequences were amplified from cDNA with the immunoSEQ multiplex PCR, producing 87-bp fragments spanning the CDR3 region. The amplicons were sequenced using the Illumina HiSeq platform. Turning to the authors' computational methods: Synthetic template baselines were used to correct PCR bias computationally, reads within Hamming distance 2 were collapsed, and singletons that could not be merged were discarded. By aligning reads against IMGT, V, D and J genes, CDR3 length, and insertions or deletions at six rearrangement sites were assigned. Within each subset, clonotype counts were normalized to the number of sorted cells before true diversity and Gini coefficients were calculated with the tcR R package. The overlap coefficient, calculated on TCRB nucleotide sequences, was used to quantify repertoire sharing. Here the immuneACCESS table is served through TCRdb, limited to in-frame sequences with V and J called. Missing clones are a known gap in these copies; in checked studies unresolved V genes cover under half, and the rest lacks a known reason. The DNA gave D and trimming, while V, J and clone size come from that table. This sample gives about 190,000 clones in total; 7.5% to 8.5% of them show up just once. Under 0.6% of the sample comes from the top ten.

CDR1 and CDR2, looked up from the germline V gene, are SGDLS and YYNGEE. V gives up 4 bases and J gives up 0 bases, and the segment between their germline ends measures 17 bases. The CDR3, from cysteine to phenylalanine, totals 17 residues. Just the 51-base CDR3 DNA is kept, in frame starting at base 1. The V gene is TRBV9 and the J gene is TRBJ1-3; D gene: possibly TRBD1, on 5 matching bases. Material: central memory CD4+ T cells from blood. The origin of this receptor is a man between 18 and 29 years old with type 1 diabetes. The DNA sequence reads TGTGCCAGCAGCTCTCGGGGGACTCAAGACTCTGGAAACACCATATATTTT. This codes for CASSSRGTQDSGNTIYF.